Each of the 18 T cell receptor beta chains below was sequenced from the same sample in a study of blood T cell repertoires in COVID-19 (dated by TCRdb to the early 2020s). The library was made by the immunoSEQ multiplex PCR assay. Held by TCRdb, this immuneACCESS table contains in-frame sequences only and omits some clones. Under half of the omission traces to an unresolved V gene where checked; the cause of the rest is unknown. The sample contains about 77,000 clones, under 95% of them found a single time. In total, the top ten clones hold more than 15% of the sample. The sample consisted of peripheral blood. The source is an elderly woman with active or convalescent COVID-19.

The chain combines TRBV5-4 with TRBJ1-1; 8 nucleotides line up with TRBD1. The CDR3 totals 15 residues. Germline values: CDR1 SGHNT, CDR2 YYREEE (reference sequence). V shed 0 bases, J shed 6 bases, and the junction held 7 bases outside the gene matches. Here the CDR3 reads CASSLVGTGGAEAFF. The CDR3 coding sequence is TGTGCCAGCAGCTTGGTGGGGACAGGTGGGGCTGAAGCTTTCTTT.

The chain couples TRBV4-3 to TRBJ1-1; unclear D gene. Germline V gives CDR1 LGHNA, CDR2 YSLEER. This CDR3 contains 18 residues. Trimming cost V 0 bases and J 1 base, with 18 bases left between them. The DNA of the CDR3 is TGCGCCAGCAGCCAAGACCCATTAGTTGCTAGAACGAACACTGAAGCTTTCTTT. Protein product: CASSQDPLVARTNTEAFF.

V usage is TRBV2 and J usage is TRBJ2-3, with TRBD1 matching over 7 bases. J was trimmed by 4 bases and V by 6 bases; bases with no gene match: 10. The CDR3 contains 15 residues. Germline V gene data show CDR1 as SNHLY and CDR2 as FYNNEI. CDR3 amino acids: CASSVQGNFADTQYF. The CDR3 DNA is TGTGCCAGCAGCGTACAGGGGAATTTCGCAGATACGCAGTATTTT.

The DNA of the CDR3 is TGTGCCAGCAGCTTGTCGGGAGTTGCAACTAATGAAAAACTGTTTTTT. It is translated as CASSLSGVATNEKLFF. The chain has TRBV5-6 and TRBJ1-4; no firm D call. V was clipped by 1 base and J by 0 bases, with 10 bases between them. The germline gives CDR1 SGHDT, CDR2 YYEEEE. CDR3 length: 16 amino acids.

The CDR3 region is CASSLGQSGANVLTF. CDR3 sequence (DNA): TGTGCCAGCAGCTTAGGGCAGTCTGGGGCCAACGTCCTGACTTTC. V and J are TRBV7-9 and TRBJ2-6; D unclear. The CDR3 runs 15 residues. V was trimmed by 1 base and J by 1 base, leaving 5 bases between them. Germline V CDR1 and CDR2: SEHNR, FQNEAQ (reference sequence).

This clone was detected only once. The CDR3 DNA reads as TGTGCCAGCAGCTTAGTAGGGGGGGGGCCCTACAATGAGCAGTTCTTC. Residues: CASSLVGGGPYNEQFF. This rearrangement joins TRBV13 to TRBJ2-1; D might be TRBD2 (7 bases). V lost 1 base, J lost 2 bases, and 12 bases lay in between. In germline, CDR1 is PRHDT, CDR2 FYEKMQ (reference sequence). The CDR3 loop spans 16 amino acids.

This chain joins TRBV19 and TRBJ1-3; 7 nucleotides match TRBD1. Per germline, CDR1 LNHDA and CDR2 SQIVND (reference sequence). V was clipped by 9 bases and J by 0 bases; unmatched bases: 11. This CDR3 is built from 16 residues. In DNA form, the CDR3 reads TGTGCCAGCTCCTTAGGGACAGTAAGCTCTGGAAACACCATATATTTT. Translated: CASSLGTVSSGNTIYF.

CDR3 nucleotides: TGTGCCAGCAGCTTAGAGCGGACAGGGGCGACCTACGAGCAGTACTTC. It encodes CASSLERTGATYEQYF. The chain has TRBV7-6 and TRBJ2-7; the match to TRBD1 covers 9 bases. The CDR3 sequence is 16 residues long. V lost 1 base, J lost 2 bases, and 6 bases stayed unmatched. Germline CDR1 SGHVS, CDR2 FNYEAQ.

V usage is TRBV7-2 and J usage is TRBJ2-3, with D perhaps matching TRBD2 (6 bases). Trimming left V 7 bases short and J 6 bases short, with 17 bases between. CDR3 size: 14 residues. From germline, CDR1 is SGHTA and CDR2 FQGNSA. The CDR3 loop reads CASNPRGISDTQYF. CDR3 sequence (DNA): TGTGCCAGCAACCCCCGGGGGATCTCCGATACGCAGTATTTT.

The gene calls are TRBV13 and TRBJ2-1; a possible D gene is TRBD2 (5 bases). Deletions cut 2 bases from V and 9 bases from J, with 11 bases between. The CDR3 covers 13 residues. The germline CDR1 and CDR2 sequences are PRHDT and FYEKMQ (reference sequence). Written as DNA, the CDR3 is TGTGCCAGCAGCTTACAAAGGCGGGCTGAGCAGTTCTTC. Protein product: CASSLQRRAEQFF.

The DNA for the CDR3 is TGCGCCAGCAGCCAGGCCGGGACAGGGGTTTCAGATACGCAGTATTTT. This codes for CASSQAGTGVSDTQYF. The rearrangement links TRBV4-1 to TRBJ2-3; TRBD1 matches at 10 bases. The CDR3 length is 16 residues. Trimming took 3 bases from V and 4 from J; bases not matched to a gene: 7. Per the germline V gene, CDR1 is MGHRA and CDR2 is YSYEKL.

V usage is TRBV27 and J usage is TRBJ2-7; weak D call: TRBD1 (7 bases). Germline V gene sequence: CDR1 MNHEY, CDR2 SMNVEV (reference sequence). V lost 3 bases and J 4 bases, leaving 16 bases between the germline ends. The CDR3 length is 15 residues. CDR3 sequence reads: CASSFGQGGQYEQYF. The CDR3 DNA reads TGTGCCAGCAGTTTTGGTCAGGGGGGCCAATACGAGCAGTACTTC.

The CDR3 loop is CASRDRQSSYNSPLHF. Here the CDR3 DNA reads TGTGCCAGTAGAGACAGGCAGAGCTCCTATAATTCACCCCTCCACTTT. The V gene is TRBV19, the J gene TRBJ1-6, with a weak D call TRBD1 (6 bases). V was clipped by 6 bases and J by 0 bases, with 12 bases between them. The CDR3 has 16 amino acids. CDR1 and CDR2 (germline): LNHDA, SQIVND (reference sequence).

The J gene is TRBJ1-5, the V gene TRBV19; D gene unclear. The germline V gene has CDR1 LNHDA and CDR2 SQIVND (reference sequence). This CDR3 spans 15 amino acids. The ends were cut back, 4 bases at V and 0 bases at J, with 10 bases in the middle. This CDR3 is CASSKNPYSNQPQHF. The CDR3 DNA reads as TGTGCCAGTAGTAAGAACCCCTATAGCAATCAGCCCCAGCATTTT.

V is TRBV28 and J is TRBJ1-2, with TRBD1 matching over 8 bases. Germline trimming cut 5 bases from V and 4 bases from J; bases unmatched to any gene: 3. The CDR3 loop spans 13 amino acids. Germline V lookup: CDR1 MDHEN, CDR2 SYDVKM. The CDR3 spells CASSPDRGYGYTF. CDR3 bases: TGTGCCAGCAGTCCCGACAGGGGCTATGGCTACACCTTC.

The V gene is TRBV19, the J gene TRBJ1-5; TRBD1 matches at 10 bases. CDR1 LNHDA and CDR2 SQIVND come from the germline V gene (reference sequence). This CDR3 comprises 15 residues. After removal of 1 base from V and 6 bases from J, the junction contained 3 bases not matched to a gene. The DNA for the CDR3 is TGTGCCAGTAGTATAGTGGGACAGGGGAGTCAGCCCCAGCATTTT. Its translation: CASSIVGQGSQPQHF.

The chain joins TRBV6-2 or TRBV6-3 to TRBJ1-2; the D is unclear. Trimming cost V 5 bases and J 1 base, with 20 bases left between them. The CDR3 runs to 17 residues. Looked up from germline, CDR1 is MNHEY and CDR2 is SVGEGT. The CDR3 DNA reads TGTGCCAGCAGTACGACGGCGGGCGGGATAATTAACTATGGCTACACCTTC. It codes for CASSTTAGGIINYGYTF.

The chain has TRBV6-1 and TRBJ1-1, with a weak D call TRBD1 (6 bases). The CDR3 has 15 residues. CDR1 is MNHNS, CDR2 SASEGT, per germline. Trimming pared 2 bases from V and 5 bases from J, leaving 15 bases between. The CDR3 here is CASSESRQALTEAFF. The CDR3 nucleotides read TGTGCCAGCAGTGAATCCAGACAGGCGCTAACTGAAGCTTTCTTT.